This TCR beta chain is from a study of T cells in Graves' hyperthyroidism and ophthalmopathy. The overall study: Sampling of peripheral blood happened at initial diagnosis, prior to any treatment.

RNA transcripts gave rise to amplified TCR beta CDR3 regions. A set of HTBI primers served as the primers for a first-round RT-PCR of the TCR CDR3. TCRdb independently ran MiXCR on the multiplex PCR reads; one entry per CDR3 protein. Of over 200,000 distinct CDR3 sequences listed, around 19% are singletons. This clonotype showed up many times. No antigen is known for it. Extraction of PBMCs used roughly 9.6 ml of fresh peripheral blood. Findings of the study overall: Most expanded thyroid clonotypes above 0.001 also appeared in blood. Ophthalmopathy was told apart from stable hyperthyroidism by a 13 V-J model.

Germline V gene sequence: CDR1 SGHTA, CDR2 FQGNSA. V lost 8 bases, J lost 6 bases, and 13 bases lay in between. This CDR3 contains 12 residues. The sequencing sample was made of blood. The chain has TRBV7-2 and TRBJ2-5; possibly TRBD1 or TRBD2 for D (5 bases each). This TCR derives from a man aged 35 to 55 with Graves' hyperthyroidism. The CDR3 nucleotides read TGTGCCAGCGGCGAGGGACCTCAGACCCAGTACTTC. Protein: CASGEGPQTQYF.